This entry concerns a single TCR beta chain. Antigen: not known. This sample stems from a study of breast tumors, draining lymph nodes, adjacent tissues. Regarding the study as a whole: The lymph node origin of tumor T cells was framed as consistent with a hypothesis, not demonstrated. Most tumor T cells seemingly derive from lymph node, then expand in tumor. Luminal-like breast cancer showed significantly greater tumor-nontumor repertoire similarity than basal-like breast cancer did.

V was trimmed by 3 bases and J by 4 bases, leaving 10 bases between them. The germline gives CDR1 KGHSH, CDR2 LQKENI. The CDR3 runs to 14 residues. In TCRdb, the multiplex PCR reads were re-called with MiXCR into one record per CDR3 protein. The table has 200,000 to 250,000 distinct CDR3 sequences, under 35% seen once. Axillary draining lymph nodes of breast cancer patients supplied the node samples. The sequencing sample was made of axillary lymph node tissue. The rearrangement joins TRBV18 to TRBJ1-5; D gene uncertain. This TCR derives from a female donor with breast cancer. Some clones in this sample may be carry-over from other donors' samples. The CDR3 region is CASSPIADNQPQHF. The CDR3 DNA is TGTGCCAGCTCACCCATCGCAGATAATCAGCCCCAGCATTTT.